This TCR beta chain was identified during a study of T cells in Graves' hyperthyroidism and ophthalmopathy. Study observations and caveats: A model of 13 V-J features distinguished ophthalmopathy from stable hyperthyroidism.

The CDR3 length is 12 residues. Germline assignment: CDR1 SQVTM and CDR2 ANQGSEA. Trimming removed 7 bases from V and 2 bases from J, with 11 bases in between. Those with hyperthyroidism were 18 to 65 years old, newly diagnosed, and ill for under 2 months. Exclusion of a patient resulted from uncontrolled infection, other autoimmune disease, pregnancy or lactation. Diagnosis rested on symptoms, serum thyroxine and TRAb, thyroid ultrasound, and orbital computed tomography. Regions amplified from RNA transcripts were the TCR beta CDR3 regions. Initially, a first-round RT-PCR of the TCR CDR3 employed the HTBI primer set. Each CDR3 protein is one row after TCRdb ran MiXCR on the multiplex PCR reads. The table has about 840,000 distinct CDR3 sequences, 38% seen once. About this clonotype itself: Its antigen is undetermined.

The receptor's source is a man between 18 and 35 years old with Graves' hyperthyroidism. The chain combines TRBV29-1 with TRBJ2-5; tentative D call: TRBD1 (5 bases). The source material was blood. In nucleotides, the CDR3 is TGCAGCGCCAGACAGCCTCAAGAGACCCAGTACTTC. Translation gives CSARQPQETQYF. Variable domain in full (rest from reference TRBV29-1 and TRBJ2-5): SAVISQKPSRDICQRGTSLTIQCQVDSQVTMMFWYRQQPGQSLTLIATANQGSEATYESGFVIDKFPISRPNLTFSTLTVSNMSPEDSSIYLCSARQPQETQYFGPGTRLLVL.